Included here is one T cell receptor beta chain sequence, with context. The authors' processing: Amplifying reference gene primers gave estimates of nucleated cell counts. Some clones are missing from TCRdb's copy, which holds only in-frame ones; the method was immunoSEQ multiplex PCR. That table furnishes V, J and clone size, whereas the DNA furnished D and trimming. This table holds 90,000 to 100,000 clones, about 87% found once. The sample belongs to a study of blood T cell repertoires in COVID-19. Study summary: Donors in the United States, Italy and Spain gave samples during acute or convalescent COVID-19. Sources were T cells, B-cell-depleted T cells, or PBMCs; the material itself was cDNA or gDNA.

CDR3 length: 15 residues. V was clipped by 4 bases and J by 6 bases; unmatched bases: 7. The V gene's germline CDR1 is LGHDT and CDR2 YNNKEL (reference sequence). This receptor was taken from a human donor in a cohort sampled during active COVID-19. The material sequenced was peripheral blood. V gene TRBV3-1 (or the pseudogene TRBV3-2) combines with J gene TRBJ2-1, with 9 bases fitting TRBD1. The CDR3 loop reads CASSLQGAISNEQFF. For the CDR3, the DNA is TGTGCCAGCAGCCTACAGGGGGCGATCAGCAATGAGCAGTTCTTC.